Below, 16 T cell receptor beta chains from the same sample are listed, as sequenced in a study of human T cells and chemical hapten exposure. Noted time point: patch test 3, about 24 weeks after DPC sensitization. The sample's treatment: therapeutic diphenylcyclopropenone sensitization with weekly scalp DPC. Each CDR3 protein gets one entry after TCRdb re-called the RACE reads with MiXCR. The repertoire holds around 200,000 distinct CDR3 sequences, with about 25% as singletons. Sequenced material: whole blood, taken in connection with sensitization to the hapten diphenylcyclopropenone (DPC). The receptors come from a woman in her forties with alopecia areata. Some clones in this sample may be carry-over from other donors' samples.

V gene TRBV9 combines with J gene TRBJ2-3; D uncertain. CDR1 is SGDLS, CDR2 YYNGEE, per germline. The V end was cut by 4 bases, the J end by 7 bases, with 10 bases between. CDR3 length equals 12 residues. CDR3 sequence reads: CASSPDRNTQYF. CDR3 bases: TGTGCCAGCAGCCCCGATAGAAATACGCAGTATTTT.

The V gene is TRBV3-1, the J gene TRBJ2-1; D is uncertain. The CDR3 has 13 residues. The germline V gene has CDR1 LGHDT and CDR2 YNNKEL (reference sequence). V was pared by 4 bases and J by 3 bases, with 7 bases between. The CDR3 DNA is TGTGCCAGCAGCCGCCTGCTCTACAATGAGCAGTTCTTC. It yields the protein CASSRLLYNEQFF.

The rearrangement links TRBV9 to TRBJ2-3, with 14 bases identical to TRBD2. V shed 0 bases, J shed 7 bases, and the junction held 10 bases outside the gene matches. Germline values: CDR1 SGDLS, CDR2 YYNGEE. CDR3 size: 18 residues. CDR3: CASSVGLGLAGDGNTQYF. CDR3 in DNA: TGTGCCAGCAGCGTAGGTCTGGGACTAGCGGGAGATGGGAATACGCAGTATTTT.

V gene TRBV12-3 or TRBV12-4 combines with J gene TRBJ2-1, with 8 bases identical to TRBD1. The V gene end was trimmed by 6 bases and the J gene end by 10 bases; junction bases not matched to a gene: 8. The CDR3 runs to 13 residues. The DNA for the CDR3 is TGTGCCAGCAGCAGGACAGGGTTTGGAGAGCAGTTCTTC. Translating it yields CASSRTGFGEQFF.

This chain uses TRBV27 with TRBJ1-1, with TRBD1 as a possible D gene (6 bases). The V end lost 6 bases, the J end lost 4 bases, and 12 bases lay between the germline ends. This CDR3 region has 13 residues. Germline CDR1 reads MNHEY; CDR2 reads SMNVEV (reference sequence). The CDR3 DNA reads TGTGCCAGCAGGGTTGGGGGCCGCACTGAAGCTTTCTTT. Amino acid sequence: CASRVGGRTEAFF.

This clonotype turned up a few times. The gene calls are TRBV4-3 and TRBJ1-4; possible D gene TRBD1, 5 bases. Per the germline V gene, CDR1 is LGHNA and CDR2 is YSLEER. The CDR3 covers 17 residues. V was shortened by 0 bases and J by 3 bases, with 14 bases between the two germline ends. DNA for the CDR3: TGCGCCAGCAGCCAAGATTCACCAGGGAGCGCTAATGAAAAACTGTTTTTT. Protein: CASSQDSPGSANEKLFF.

The chain couples TRBV6-5 to TRBJ2-3; weak D call: TRBD1 (5 bases). The CDR3 is 14 residues long. Deletions cut 5 bases from V and 1 base from J, with 10 bases between. The germline gives CDR1 MNHEY, CDR2 SVGAGI. CDR3 protein: CASSRQKGTDTQYF. In DNA form, the CDR3 reads TGTGCCAGCAGTCGACAGAAGGGCACAGATACGCAGTATTTT.

The rearrangement uses TRBV28 and TRBJ2-5, with 7 nucleotides matching TRBD1. V was pared by 3 bases and J by 2 bases, with 3 bases of the junction left unmatched. Germline CDR1 reads MDHEN; CDR2 reads SYDVKM. This CDR3 spans 14 amino acids. CDR3 in DNA: TGTGCCAGCAGTTTCAGGGGGAAACAAGAGACCCAGTACTTC. It specifies CASSFRGKQETQYF.

This clonotype was counted a few times. The V call is TRBV2, the J call TRBJ2-5, with D uncertain. V was pared by 2 bases and J by 2 bases, with 6 bases between. The CDR3 is made up of 13 amino acids. Per the germline V gene, CDR1 is SNHLY and CDR2 is FYNNEI. CDR3 nucleotides: TGTGCCAGCAGTGAAAGTGTACAAGAGACCCAGTACTTC. Protein: CASSESVQETQYF.

The V and J genes are TRBV28 and TRBJ2-2; D remains unclear. CDR3 length: 12 amino acids. Germline CDR1 and CDR2: MDHEN and SYDVKM. The ends were cut back, 6 bases at V and 5 bases at J, with 7 bases in the middle. CDR3 residues: CASSKTTGELFF. CDR3 sequence (DNA): TGTGCCAGCAGCAAGACGACCGGGGAGCTGTTTTTT.

This clonotype was seen more than once but under ten times. V usage is TRBV20-1 and J usage is TRBJ2-5; 10 bases are a match to TRBD2. Germline-derived CDR1 and CDR2 are DFQATT and SNEGSKA (reference sequence). Trimming took 4 bases from V and 2 from J; bases not matched to a gene: 10. The CDR3 has 16 residues. The DNA for the CDR3 is TGCAGTGCTATATTAGGACTAGCGGAGATTCAAGAGACCCAGTACTTC. Protein product: CSAILGLAEIQETQYF.

This clonotype was observed many times. The rearrangement uses TRBV4-3 and TRBJ2-1, with D perhaps being TRBD1 or TRBD2 (5 bases each). This CDR3 is 13 amino acids long. Germline values: CDR1 LGHNA, CDR2 YSLEER. Deletions cut 4 bases from V and 6 bases from J, with 10 bases between. The CDR3 loop reads CASSLGTPNEQFF. The CDR3 DNA reads as TGCGCCAGCAGCCTAGGGACGCCCAATGAGCAGTTCTTC.

This clonotype has just a few counts. This sequence joins TRBV11-2 and TRBJ2-2; D call uncertain. V lost 8 bases and J 2 bases, leaving 12 bases between the germline ends. The CDR3 contains 14 residues. Looked up from germline, CDR1 is SGHAT and CDR2 is FQNNGV. The DNA for the CDR3 is TGTGCCAGCGACCACGTTCCCAACACCGGGGAGCTGTTTTTT. It encodes CASDHVPNTGELFF. The variable domain in full, completed from reference TRBV11-2 and TRBJ2-2, reads EAGVAQSPRYKIIEKRQSVAFWCNPISGHATLYWYQQILGQGPKLLIQFQNNGVVDDSQLPKDRFSAERLKGVDSTLKIQPAKLEDSAVYLCASDHVPNTGELFFGEGSRLTVL.

The J gene is TRBJ1-1, the V gene TRBV12-3 or TRBV12-4, with 10 nucleotides matching TRBD1. V trimming: 3 bases; J trimming: 4 bases; junction bases outside the gene matches: 2. CDR3 size: 14 residues. This CDR3 is CASSLDRGVTEAFF. In DNA form, the CDR3 reads TGTGCCAGCAGTTTGGACAGGGGGGTCACTGAAGCTTTCTTT.

The V call is TRBV10-3, the J call TRBJ2-7; 8 bases agree with TRBD1. Germline loops: CDR1 ENHRY, CDR2 SYGVKD. This CDR3 contains 14 residues. J was trimmed by 2 bases and V by 2 bases; bases with no gene match: 2. The DNA for the CDR3 is TGTGCCATCAGTGAGGAGACAGGGGCCTACGAGCAGTACTTC. Its translation: CAISEETGAYEQYF.

V and J are TRBV20-1 and TRBJ2-3, with 8 bases lining up with TRBD2. The trim removed 5 bases at V and 4 bases at J, leaving 14 bases unmatched. The CDR3 has 16 residues. Germline-derived CDR1 and CDR2 are DFQATT and SNEGSKA (reference sequence). This chain's CDR3 is CSAGALPGLGPDTQYF. For the CDR3, the DNA is TGCAGTGCTGGAGCTCTCCCGGGACTAGGGCCAGATACGCAGTATTTT.